These 20 T cell receptor beta chains originate from one sample sequenced in a study of T-cell reconstitution after alpha-beta-depleted transplantation in children. Preparation of the TCRbeta library involved a method that used unique molecular identifiers. TCRdb re-analysed the PCR reads in MiXCR, keeping a single row per CDR3 protein. The sample carries nearly 200,000 distinct CDR3 sequences, roughly 6.5% recorded once. Material: PBMCs, obtained before TCRalphabeta/CD19-depleted stem cell transplant. All receptors come from a girl under three years old with combined immunodeficiency, due to receive a stem cell transplant.

Many counts were recorded for this clonotype. V and J are TRBV9 and TRBJ2-3; TRBD1 or TRBD2 may be the D gene (6 bases each). The CDR3 contains 16 residues. Looked up from germline, CDR1 is SGDLS and CDR2 is YYNGEE. V was pared by 0 bases and J by 2 bases, with 13 bases between. The CDR3 bases are TGTGCCAGCAGCGTAGAGGGGGGTGGGATCACAGATACGCAGTATTTT. Amino acids: CASSVEGGGITDTQYF.

At least ten counts were recorded for this clonotype. V and J are TRBV28 and TRBJ2-1, with D unresolved. The CDR3 runs 14 residues. V was cut by 5 bases and J by 7 bases, with 15 bases left in between. Germline V CDR1 and CDR2: MDHEN, SYDVKM. The chain's CDR3 is CASSDRAPPNEQFF. The CDR3 DNA reads TGTGCCAGCAGTGACCGGGCCCCGCCAAATGAGCAGTTCTTC.

Many counts were recorded for this clonotype. The chain joins TRBV29-1 to TRBJ2-4; either TRBD1 or TRBD2 may fit D (6 bases each). The CDR3 extends over 13 amino acids. Looked up from germline, CDR1 is SQVTM and CDR2 is ANQGSEA. V lost 4 bases, J lost 5 bases, and 12 bases lay in between. The CDR3 spells CSVVRGAENIQYF. In DNA, the CDR3 is TGCAGCGTTGTGAGGGGGGCGGAAAACATTCAGTACTTC.

Note on this clonotype: A read error is possible here, since a much larger clone lies one base away. Because the CDR3 is missing its conserved closing phenylalanine or tryptophan, this is likely a read error. The chain recombines TRBV5-1 with TRBJ2-1; TRBD2 is a possible D gene (6 bases). The CDR3 has 12 amino acids. V was trimmed by 4 bases and J by 10 bases, leaving 12 bases between them. In germline, CDR1 is SGHRS, CDR2 YFSETQ. CDR3 coding DNA: TGCGCCAGCAGCCCGGAGGGTGGGGAGCAGTTCTAC. This codes for CASSPEGGEQFY.

This clonotype was observed many times. The chain joins TRBV7-6 to TRBJ2-1, with unresolved D. The V gene's germline CDR1 is SGHVS and CDR2 FNYEAQ. V was clipped by 5 bases and J by 0 bases, with 11 bases between them. This CDR3 has 15 amino acids. The CDR3 here is CASSPRIGSYNEQFF. The DNA for the CDR3 is TGTGCCAGCAGCCCACGTATTGGCTCCTACAATGAGCAGTTCTTC. Full variable domain (remainder filled in from reference TRBV7-6 and TRBJ2-1): GAGVSQSPRYKVTKRGQDVALRCDPISGHVSLYWYRQALGQGPEFLTYFNYEAQQDKSGLPNDRFSAERPEGSISTLTIQRTEQRDSAMYRCASSPRIGSYNEQFFGPGTRLTVL.

This clonotype was seen many times. CDR3 residues: CSVEGWSYNEQFF. The CDR3 DNA follows: TGCAGCGTTGAGGGGTGGTCCTACAATGAGCAGTTCTTC. V is TRBV29-1 and J is TRBJ2-1; D is ambiguous. CDR1 is SQVTM and CDR2 is ANQGSEA in the germline V gene. The CDR3 is 13 residues long. The V end lost 3 bases, the J end lost 1 base, and 7 bases lay between the germline ends.

In its sample, this clonotype was seen many times. V usage is TRBV4-1 and J usage is TRBJ2-1, with D unresolved. The germline V gene has CDR1 MGHRA and CDR2 YSYEKL. The V and J ends lost 4 bases and 0 bases respectively, with 10 bases between them. The CDR3 is made up of 15 amino acids. In nucleotides, the CDR3 is TGCGCCAGCAGCCCCGGGCTGGTCTCCTACAATGAGCAGTTCTTC. Amino acids: CASSPGLVSYNEQFF.

This clonotype was counted ten times or more. The chain uses TRBV20-1 and TRBJ1-6; D gene ambiguous. The CDR3 sequence is 12 residues long. Trimming cost V 6 bases and J 4 bases, with 7 bases left between them. In germline, CDR1 is DFQATT, CDR2 SNEGSKA (reference sequence). CDR3 amino acids: CSARRYNSPLHF. The CDR3, as DNA: TGCAGTGCCAGACGGTATAATTCACCCCTCCACTTT.

The table lists this clonotype with many counts. This rearrangement joins TRBV7-2 to TRBJ2-5, with 9 bases matching TRBD2. This CDR3 contains 16 residues. CDR1 and CDR2 (germline): SGHTA, FQGNSA. V lost 5 bases and J lost 1; bases outside the gene matches: 8. This CDR3 is CASSHGGGRAQETQYF. In DNA, the CDR3 is TGTGCCAGCAGCCACGGCGGCGGGAGGGCCCAAGAGACCCAGTACTTC.

The CDR3 sequence is CSARDLAYRFEQYF. DNA of the CDR3: TGCAGTGCTAGAGATCTAGCTTACCGCTTCGAGCAGTACTTC. The V call is TRBV20-1, the J call TRBJ2-7; perhaps TRBD2 as D (5 bases). Germline-derived CDR1 and CDR2 are DFQATT and SNEGSKA (reference sequence). V was clipped by 0 bases and J by 6 bases, with 15 bases between them. This CDR3 has 14 amino acids.

This clonotype showed up just a few times. Mismatch with germline at one junction end may stem from a read error. The J gene is TRBJ2-4, the V gene TRBV7-7, with D unresolved. In germline, CDR1 is SSHAT, CDR2 FNYEAQ (reference sequence). This CDR3 is built from 13 residues. The CDR3 reads CASSLKVGGIQYF. CDR3 in DNA: TGTGCTAGCAGTCTAAAAGTGGGCGGCATTCAGTACTTC.

This clonotype has at least ten counts. This chain uses TRBV12-3 or TRBV12-4 with TRBJ2-7; possibly TRBD1 for D (5 bases). V was shortened by 8 bases and J by 3 bases, with 11 bases between the two germline ends. This CDR3 contains 12 residues. CDR3 sequence reads: CASGAANYEQYF. The CDR3 DNA is TGTGCCAGCGGGGCGGCCAACTACGAGCAGTACTTC.

The sample holds many counts of this clonotype. The genes are TRBV15 and TRBJ2-1; 11 positions match TRBD1. Germline lookup yields CDR1 LNHNV and CDR2 YYDKDF (reference sequence). This CDR3 has 15 amino acids. V gave up 0 bases and J gave up 6 bases; unmatched junction bases: 1. The CDR3 bases are TGTGCCACCAGCAGAGATGGGACAGGGGGCAATGAGCAGTTCTTC. Translation gives CATSRDGTGGNEQFF.

This clonotype was picked up many times. The gene calls are TRBV6-1 and TRBJ1-2; no clear D. Looked up from germline, CDR1 is MNHNS and CDR2 is SASEGT. V was clipped by 6 bases and J by 1 base, with 21 bases between them. This CDR3 region has 17 residues. Here the CDR3 reads CASSLLTNPLLNYGYTF. The CDR3 nucleotides are TGTGCCAGCAGCCTACTAACAAACCCACTCCTTAACTATGGCTACACCTTC.

This clonotype was seen repeatedly, ten times or more. The gene calls are TRBV27 and TRBJ2-1; tentative D call: TRBD2 (5 bases). Germline assignment: CDR1 MNHEY and CDR2 SMNVEV (reference sequence). Trimming removed 3 bases at V and 5 bases at J, with 17 bases between. The CDR3 has 16 residues. Written as DNA, the CDR3 is TGTGCCAGCAGTTTGTATGAGGGCCTGACTAACAATGAGCAGTTCTTC. Translation: CASSLYEGLTNNEQFF.

The sample holds one count of this clonotype. This chain uses TRBV2 with TRBJ2-7; D not resolved. Per germline, CDR1 SNHLY and CDR2 FYNNEI. V lost 2 bases and J 2 bases, leaving 7 bases between the germline ends. The CDR3 has 13 amino acids. The CDR3 DNA is TGTGCCAGCAGTGAATACAGTACCTACGAGCAGTACTTC. Encoded protein: CASSEYSTYEQYF. The whole variable domain, filled in from reference TRBV2 and TRBJ2-7, reads EPEVTQTPSHQVTQMGQEVILRCVPISNHLYFYWYRQILGQKVEFLVSFYNNEISEKSEIFDDQFSVERPDGSNFTLKIRSTKLEDSAMYFCASSEYSTYEQYFGPGTRLTVT.

This clonotype was seen repeatedly, ten times or more. The chain is built from TRBV5-1 and TRBJ2-1; perhaps TRBD1 as D (6 bases). The CDR3 extends over 14 amino acids. The germline V gene has CDR1 SGHRS and CDR2 YFSETQ. The germline V and J ends were trimmed by 4 bases and 10 bases, with 18 bases remaining between them. The CDR3 reads CASSPDEGVPEQFF. The CDR3 DNA sequence: TGCGCCAGCAGCCCAGATGAGGGGGTTCCGGAGCAGTTCTTC.

The table lists this clonotype with a few counts. J is TRBJ1-2 and V is TRBV6-1; 12 positions agree with TRBD1. V lost 6 bases, J lost 8 bases, and 10 bases stayed unmatched. Germline values: CDR1 MNHNS, CDR2 SASEGT. The CDR3 consists of 15 residues. The CDR3 loop is CASSPWDRGPLGYTF. DNA for the CDR3: TGTGCCAGCAGCCCCTGGGACAGGGGGCCTCTAGGCTACACCTTC.

This clonotype was counted between two and nine times. The V gene is TRBV20-1, the J gene TRBJ1-2; TRBD1 aligns across 9 bases. Germline CDR1 and CDR2: DFQATT and SNEGSKA (reference sequence). The CDR3 covers 15 residues. J gave up 3 bases and V 6 bases, and 11 bases lay outside the gene matches. This CDR3 reads CSADPGTGLHYGYTF. The CDR3 region has the DNA TGCAGTGCCGATCCCGGGACAGGGTTACACTATGGCTACACCTTC.

This clonotype was seen more than once but under ten times. The CDR3: CASSLLGGNEQYF. The CDR3 nucleotides are TGTGCCAGCAGTTTATTAGGGGGAAACGAGCAGTACTTC. The chain combines TRBV12-3 or TRBV12-4 with TRBJ2-7, with D possibly being TRBD1 (6 bases). CDR3 length: 13 amino acids. V lost 2 bases, J lost 5 bases, and 10 bases lay in between.